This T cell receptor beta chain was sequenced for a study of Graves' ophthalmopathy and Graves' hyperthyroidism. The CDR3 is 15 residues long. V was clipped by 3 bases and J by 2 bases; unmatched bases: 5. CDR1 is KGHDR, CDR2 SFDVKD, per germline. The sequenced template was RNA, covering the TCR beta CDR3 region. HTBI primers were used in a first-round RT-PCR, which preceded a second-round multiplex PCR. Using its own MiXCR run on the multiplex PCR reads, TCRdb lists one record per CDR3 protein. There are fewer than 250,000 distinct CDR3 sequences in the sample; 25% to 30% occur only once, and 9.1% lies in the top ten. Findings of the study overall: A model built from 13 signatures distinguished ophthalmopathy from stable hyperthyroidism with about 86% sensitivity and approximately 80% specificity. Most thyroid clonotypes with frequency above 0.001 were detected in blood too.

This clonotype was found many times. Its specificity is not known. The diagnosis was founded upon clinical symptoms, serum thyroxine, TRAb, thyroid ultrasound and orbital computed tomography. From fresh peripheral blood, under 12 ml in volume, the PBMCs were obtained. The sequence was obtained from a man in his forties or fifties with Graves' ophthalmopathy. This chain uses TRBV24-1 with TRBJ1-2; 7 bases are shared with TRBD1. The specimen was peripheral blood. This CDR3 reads CATSDNRGANYGYTF. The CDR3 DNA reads TGTGCCACCAGTGATAACAGGGGCGCAAACTATGGCTACACCTTC.